The 19 T cell receptor beta chains below come from one sample, sequenced in a study of blood T cells in healthy people across ages. A second PCR, run for roughly 7 to 12 cycles, used a sample-barcoded 5' primer plus a J-beta primer mix. TCRdb re-derived calls from the 5' RACE reads in MiXCR, one entry per CDR3 protein. The table records approximately 490,000 distinct CDR3 sequences, 24% of them present only once. This sample also appeared in a second study, on T cells of mothers and their children.

Material for sequencing was blood. The receptors derive from a boy between 10 and 17 years old in good health.

This clonotype was seen repeatedly, ten times or more. This rearrangement joins TRBV7-2 to TRBJ2-3; the match to TRBD2 covers 11 bases. Looked up from germline, CDR1 is SGHTA and CDR2 is FQGNSA. CDR3 length: 17 residues. Trimming removed 7 bases from V and 2 bases from J; junction bases left unmatched: 11. For the CDR3, the DNA is TGTGCCAGCACGCACAGGAATAGCGGGAGGGCCACAGATACGCAGTATTTT. Translation: CASTHRNSGRATDTQYF.

This chain connects TRBV5-1 to TRBJ1-5, with TRBD1 matching over 10 bases. CDR1 is SGHRS, CDR2 YFSETQ, per germline. This CDR3 is built from 15 residues. V shed 1 base, J shed 4 bases, and the junction held 2 bases outside the gene matches. The CDR3 bases are TGCGCCAGCAGCTTGTTGGGACAGGGGAATCAGCCCCAGCATTTT. Translated: CASSLLGQGNQPQHF.

This clonotype has a count of ten or more. The chain uses TRBV7-9 and TRBJ2-1; 7 bases match TRBD1. In germline, CDR1 is SEHNR, CDR2 FQNEAQ (reference sequence). This CDR3 contains 18 residues. V dropped 4 bases and J dropped 1; count of bases not matched to a gene: 13. CDR3 nucleotide sequence: TGTGCCAGCAGCTCTCCCAGGGGGACAACTTATTCCTACAATGAGCAGTTCTTC. This encodes CASSSPRGTTYSYNEQFF.

A few counts support this clonotype. The CDR3 DNA is TGCAGTGCTAGGGAAGCTAGCGGGGAGCAAGAGACCCAGTACTTC. It yields the protein CSAREASGEQETQYF. The chain combines TRBV20-1 with TRBJ2-5; 9 bases agree with TRBD2. The germline CDR1 and CDR2 sequences are DFQATT and SNEGSKA (reference sequence). V was clipped by 3 bases and J by 2 bases; unmatched bases: 7. The CDR3 sequence is 15 residues long.

This clonotype was detected only a few times. The rearrangement uses TRBV4-1 and TRBJ2-7; 7 bases fit TRBD2. J lost 2 bases, V lost 0 bases, and 7 bases had no gene match. Germline V gives CDR1 MGHRA, CDR2 YSYEKL. This CDR3 has 16 residues. The CDR3 spells CASSQDLEGTTYEQYF. The CDR3 DNA follows: TGCGCCAGCAGCCAAGATCTCGAGGGGACTACCTACGAGCAGTACTTC.

This clonotype was counted between two and nine times. V gene TRBV6-1 combines with J gene TRBJ1-5; maybe TRBD1 (5 bases). Germline V gene data show CDR1 as MNHNS and CDR2 as SASEGT. Trimming left V 3 bases short and J 2 bases short, with 8 bases between. The CDR3 length is 14 residues. The CDR3 protein is CASSERGGNQPQHF. The CDR3 DNA reads TGTGCCAGCAGTGAGCGGGGGGGCAATCAGCCCCAGCATTTT.

The chain has TRBV7-9 and TRBJ1-3; D not certain. The CDR3 contains 15 residues. Germline CDR1 and CDR2: SEHNR and FQNEAQ (reference sequence). V lost 4 bases and J 1 base, leaving 11 bases between the germline ends. CDR3 loop: CASSSNRGSGNTIYF. CDR3 bases: TGTGCCAGCAGCTCCAACCGGGGATCTGGAAACACCATATATTTT.

The chain is built from TRBV12-3 or TRBV12-4 and TRBJ2-5; TRBD1 aligns across 10 bases. The J call may not be correct, given that the DNA end is closer to TRBJ2-1. CDR3 length equals 15 residues. Here the CDR3 DNA reads TGTGCCAGCAGGCCGGGACAGGGGTCGGACAATGAGCAGTTCTTC. Its protein is CASRPGQGSDNEQFF.

The chain links TRBV5-1 to TRBJ2-1, with TRBD1 matching over 7 bases. Trimming removed 4 bases from V and 6 bases from J; junction bases left unmatched: 7. Germline assignment: CDR1 SGHRS and CDR2 YFSETQ. The CDR3 loop spans 14 amino acids. The CDR3 loop reads CASSPGDRVNEQFF. The CDR3 nucleotides are TGCGCCAGCAGCCCAGGCGACAGGGTCAATGAGCAGTTCTTC.

The chain carries TRBV7-9 and TRBJ1-1; unclear D gene. This CDR3 spans 12 amino acids. Germline CDR1 and CDR2: SEHNR and FQNEAQ (reference sequence). The ends were cut back, 4 bases at V and 4 bases at J, with 7 bases in the middle. In DNA, the CDR3 is TGTGCCAGCAGCTCGGGCGCCACTGAAGCTTTCTTT. Translated: CASSSGATEAFF.

This clonotype occurred a few times. V usage is TRBV3-1 and J usage is TRBJ2-6, with 8 bases fitting TRBD2. Germline values: CDR1 LGHDT, CDR2 YNNKEL (reference sequence). The CDR3 covers 18 residues. The ends lost 4 bases at V and 0 bases at J; junction bases unmatched: 8. Here the CDR3 DNA reads TGTGCCAGCAGCCCGACTCGTAGCGGGACCTCTGGGGCCAACGTCCTGACTTTC. It specifies CASSPTRSGTSGANVLTF.

This clonotype came up a few times. This sequence joins TRBV4-1 and TRBJ1-2; 9 bases line up with TRBD1. The V segment lost 3 bases and the J segment 8 bases; nucleotides outside the gene matches: 7. Looked up from germline, CDR1 is MGHRA and CDR2 is YSYEKL. The CDR3 is made up of 14 amino acids. The CDR3, as DNA: TGCGCCAGCAGCCAGGCGGACAGGGGAACGGGCTACACCTTC. Protein product: CASSQADRGTGYTF.

The chain couples TRBV14 to TRBJ2-7, with D uncertain. The CDR3 consists of 15 residues. Germline loops: CDR1 SGHDN, CDR2 FVKESK. Trimming cost V 3 bases and J 1 base, with 13 bases left between them. The CDR3: CASSQPRSVSYEQYF. CDR3 DNA sequence: TGTGCCAGCAGCCAGCCCCGGAGCGTTTCCTACGAGCAGTACTTC.

This clonotype was counted only a few times. The chain uses TRBV10-3 and TRBJ2-2; D uncertain. Germline assignment: CDR1 ENHRY and CDR2 SYGVKD. The CDR3 consists of 15 residues. V dropped 4 bases and J dropped 3 bases, with 12 bases sitting between them. The CDR3 loop reads CAISARWVDTGELFF. The CDR3 region has the DNA TGTGCCATCAGTGCACGATGGGTAGACACCGGGGAGCTGTTTTTT.

The V and J genes are TRBV3-1 and TRBJ1-2, with no clear D. The CDR3 length is 12 residues. Germline CDR1 LGHDT, CDR2 YNNKEL (reference sequence). Trimming removed 3 bases at V and 7 bases at J, with 9 bases between. In nucleotides, the CDR3 is TGTGCCAGCAGCCAGCGGGGAGGTGGCTACACCTTC. Translating gives CASSQRGGGYTF.

The chain has TRBV18 and TRBJ2-1; 9 bases match TRBD2. The CDR3 consists of 16 residues. V lost 2 bases to trimming and J lost 2 bases; unmatched junction nucleotides: 4. Per the germline V gene, CDR1 is KGHSH and CDR2 is LQKENI. CDR3: CASSPEGLAPYNEQFF. As DNA, the CDR3 is TGTGCCAGCTCACCAGAGGGACTAGCTCCCTACAATGAGCAGTTCTTC. Supplemented by reference TRBV18 and TRBJ2-1, the full variable domain reads NAGVMQNPRHLVRRRGQEARLRCSPMKGHSHVYWYRQLPEEGLKFMVYLQKENIIDESGMPKERFSAEFPKEGPSILRIQQVVRGDSAAYFCASSPEGLAPYNEQFFGPGTRLTVL.

This clonotype was seen ten or more times. The chain carries TRBV6-5 and TRBJ2-5; the D gene is possibly TRBD2 (5 bases). The CDR3 consists of 13 residues. Per germline, CDR1 MNHEY and CDR2 SVGAGI. V was cut by 2 bases and J by 5 bases, with 9 bases left in between. Written as DNA, the CDR3 is TGTGCCAGCAGTTACCAGGACTGGGAGACCCAGTACTTC. Its protein is CASSYQDWETQYF.

The gene calls are TRBV25-1 and TRBJ2-5; D possibly matches TRBD1 or TRBD2 (6 bases each). TRBJ2-1 matches the DNA end more closely, so the J call is doubtful. The CDR3 has 10 residues. Germline assignment: CDR1 MGHDK and CDR2 SYGVNS. The CDR3 coding sequence is TGTGCCAGCTTCGGGGGCCAGCAGTTCTTC. Its translation: CASFGGQQFF.

This clonotype was recorded a few times. The rearrangement links TRBV27 to TRBJ2-7, with D perhaps given as TRBD1 or TRBD2 (5 bases each). The CDR3 is 15 residues long. Trimming left V 8 bases short and J 3 bases short, with 20 bases between. The germline gives CDR1 MNHEY, CDR2 SMNVEV (reference sequence). The CDR3: CASQRGRDQDYEQYF. The CDR3, as DNA: TGTGCCAGCCAAAGGGGCCGGGACCAAGACTACGAGCAGTACTTC.